This TCR beta chain comes out of a study of PD-L1 blockade in urothelial cancer. Specified time point: peripheral blood 6 weeks after treatment start. Trimming took off 0 bases at V and 4 bases at J, with 14 bases between the two ends. Germline CDR1 and CDR2: MGHRA and YSYEKL. The length of the CDR3 is 16 residues. Profiled with immunoSEQ multiplex PCR; TCRdb holds only in-frame clones, not every one. This table has roughly 110,000 clones, less than 95% appearing once. The sequencing used PBMCs, collected around atezolizumab (anti-PD-L1) treatment. The V gene is TRBV4-1, the J gene TRBJ2-3; no clear D gene. This TCR was recovered from a man in his 60s with urothelial cancer. The CDR3: CASSQDLGPVADTQYF. DNA for the CDR3: TGCGCCAGCAGCCAAGATCTAGGTCCAGTCGCAGATACGCAGTATTTT.